The entry below describes one T cell receptor (beta chain). No cognate antigen has been identified for it. Base qualities are not at hand, and no much larger clone is one base apart. These data belong to a study of cytomegalovirus exposure and HLA in healthy donors (dated by TCRdb to about 2017). A note on the overall study: In an earlier analysis of 450 to 750 of the donors, approximately 300 Gb of sequence data and 117 million unique TCR beta sequences from roughly 180 million T cells were reported. Among 300 to 500 genotyped donors of the cohort, an average of approximately 240,000 unique TCR beta nucleotide sequences was sequenced per donor, of which 15% to 20% were non-productive. Every discovery cohort repertoire had been produced on one sequencing platform. In an earlier analysis of roughly 600 of the donors, high-throughput TCR beta sequencing was used to judge whether each TCR beta V gene segment behaved as functional or pseudogenic. Of the 300 to 500 genotyped donors, 70% to 90% were placed in the genetic ancestry cluster associated with self-reported Caucasian donors. In a later genetic analysis, genome-wide SNP genotypes for about 65% of the roughly 700 donors were used, and that subset was treated as a discovery cohort. The study profiled the T cell repertoires of around 700 subjects by immunosequencing and related them to cytomegalovirus serostatus. The study was designed to test whether signatures of past pathogen exposure could be identified by cataloging public T cell receptors. A handful of DR-DQ haplotypes were handled as single units for association and clustering because linkage in the cohort was strong. HLA typing covered class I and class II loci at four-digit resolution. Typing coverage differed by locus: A, B, C, DRB1 and DQB1 were typed in roughly 620-630 donors, DQA1 in approximately 520, DPA1 in approximately 600, and DPB1 in just under 490. Donor age, sex, ethnicity and CMV serostatus were compiled alongside the repertoire data. A separate validation cohort of about 110 different subjects was used in addition to the approximately 700-subject first cohort. In the later analysis, no new phenotypic data were used to find candidate immune exposures; instead, reliance was placed on TCR beta sequences and their occurrence across donors. About 330 gigabases of sequencing data and tens of millions of unique TCR sequences made up an early release that covered fewer than 650 HLA-typed donors. A later analysis re-examined previously published TCR beta repertoires from more than 650 donors and added high-resolution HLA genotyping to investigate patterns of TCR occurrence. To predict cytomegalovirus infection status, the study brought together high-throughput TCR immunosequencing, statistical association of individual TCRs with disease status, and machine learning.

Its CDR3 holds 17 amino acids, cysteine through phenylalanine. Of all the DNA, just the CDR3 is kept, 51 bases in frame from base 1. According to the germline V gene, CDR1 reads SGHNT and CDR2 reads YENEEA. The junction shows trimming of 4 bases on V and 5 bases on J, and the gene matches do not reach 12 bases of it. The library came from the immunoSEQ multiplex PCR assay. The multiplex PCR relied on a mix of 60 forward primers for TCR Vbeta segments and 13 reverse primers for TCR Jbeta segments. Amplification of the CDR3 region of rearranged TCR beta genes was performed with a multiplex PCR assay on genomic DNA. The amplified TCR beta libraries were sequenced on the Illumina HiSeq System as 87-base-pair reads. The paper's processing steps were these. Across the 600 to 700 repertoires, a later analysis counted some 80 million unique TCR beta chains, 8.5 million to 12 million of which were shared by at least two donors. Raw reads were error-corrected and collapsed into unique sequences with a nearest-neighbor algorithm that merged closely related sequences to remove PCR and sequencing errors. To assign V, D and J gene segments, CDR3 sequences were aligned to IMGT reference sequences. For a sequence to be retained, a match of at least six nucleotides to both a V gene segment and a J gene segment was required. Rearrangements were classified as productive when the CDR3 lacked stop codons and remained in frame with V and J, and all other rearrangements were classified as non-productive. CDR3 was defined by IMGT convention, running from the second conserved V-encoded cysteine to the conserved J-encoded phenylalanine. In an earlier analysis of approximately 500 of the donors, sequences lacking an unambiguous match to a single V gene segment were excluded. An earlier analysis of 587 of the donors called V segments functional above 56.7% productive rearrangements and segregating when the between-donor standard deviation exceeded 5%. To diagnose cytomegalovirus status from the catalog of TCR beta chain sequences, a statistical classification framework was built. V and J gene assignment, in a later analysis, came from comparing TCR nucleotide sequences with IMGT/GENE-DB human TR gene sequences. In a later analysis, CDR3 sequences and most-parsimonious VDJ recombination scenarios were assigned using the TCRdist pipeline. In a later analysis, each TCR beta chain was defined by its CDR3 amino acid sequence together with its V-gene family, and reads lacking a unique V-gene family were excluded. As a way to deal with suspected cross-contamination and a sequencing artifact, a later analysis dropped roughly 620 nucleotide sequences that were highly shared and had low generation probability. In a later analysis, a clonal expansion index was calculated for each public chain from normalized within-repertoire ranks of inferred template counts. In a later analysis, generation probabilities were computed with a VDJ recombination model fitted to out-of-frame rearrangements, and the resulting probabilities were checked against IGoR. In a later analysis, TCR-TCR, TCR-HLA and TCR-CMV co-occurrence was scored with hypergeometric tests, and a repertoire-size bias correction was applied to TCR pairs. False discovery rates were estimated in a later analysis by permuting HLA or CMV assignments 20 times. In a later analysis, co-occurring TCRs were grouped using DBSCAN, with TCRdist sequence similarity added in when clustering inside HLA-allele-positive subsets. Repertoires with fewer than 30,000 or more than 120,000 public chains were left out of co-occurrence clustering, as were about 5 repertoires with anomalous nucleotide sharing. TCRdb carries this immuneACCESS record with in-frame sequences only. Its versions omit some clonotypes, under half of them owing to an unresolved V gene in the studies checked, with the rest unexplained. The V and J calls and clone size are taken from that table; D and trimming were inferred from the DNA. For this sample there are over 65,000 clones; approximately 75% appear just once. The ten largest clones take up about 8.3% of the sample.

The study at large found these results: A further reported finding was that TCR beta sequences accurately predicted the HLA-A and HLA-B alleles for most subjects in the first cohort. When HLA alleles, especially DR and DQ, strongly co-occurred, attributing TCR associations to individual alleles was difficult. In a later analysis, the rate of TCR association differed among HLA loci, with DRB1 alleles having the most associated TCRs and HLA-C alleles having the fewest. In an earlier analysis of approximately 590 of the donors, most TCR beta V segments appeared in productive rearrangements about 87% or about 30% of the time, broadly matching IMGT annotations. The earlier analysis of fewer than 750 of the donors excluded about 16 rarely observed V segments, including chromosome 9 orphons, because counts were too low. A cluster of highly shared sequence variants was judged likely to represent a technical artifact of the sequencing pipeline. Correlated functional status among segregating V segments might reflect linkage disequilibrium, but an unknown experimental factor could not be ruled out. The 87-base-pair reads could not distinguish some IMGT-functional V segments, including TRBV6-2 and TRBV6-3, so those segments were excluded. According to a later analysis, most CMV-associated TCR beta chains appeared to be HLA-restricted, and the HLA associations seemed to be driven largely by CMV exposure. Most TCR sequences were observed very rarely across donors, whereas some public TCRs were present in many individuals. In this cohort, only TCR beta chains were sequenced, and detectable features were limited by the absence of alpha or paired-chain data. Roughly uniform sequencing depth across donors was assumed in presence/absence analyses, although this assumption may not hold. An association between a missense DCLRE1C variant and V-gene and J-gene trimming of TCR beta chains was found in a later genetic analysis and replicated in an independent cohort. A later analysis found that HLA-associated TCR beta chains were more clonally expanded and had lower generation probabilities than equally common non-associated chains. A total of 150 to 200 TCR beta chains were listed by the study as associated with cytomegalovirus. A later analysis associated around 16,000 TCR beta sequences with specific HLA alleles at a false discovery rate of 0.05. According to the authors, the approach could potentially be generalized to other disease states and immunological phenotypes. In vitro tests confirmed that three of the cytomegalovirus-associated TCR beta chains recognize cytomegalovirus antigens. The classifier was reported to diagnose cytomegalovirus status with high specificity and sensitivity in both the original cohort and the validation cohort. In a later analysis, several top co-occurrence clusters were reported to appear linked to parvovirus B19, influenza, CMV and Epstein-Barr virus. Compared with the 666-donor mean, donors in an Asian-associated ancestry cluster had fewer N-insertions in productive TCRs, according to a later genetic analysis. Because some donors lacked HLA typing at each locus, the association tests relied only on the typed subset. Immune exposure information for the cohort was limited to CMV serostatus.

The cohort was made up of roughly 670 healthy bone marrow donors. All cohort members were sampled while nominally healthy, although unrecorded immune exposures were likely present. The donor tested CMV seropositive and was one of the 289 seropositive cohort members. A peripheral blood sample was provided by each donor, and peripheral blood mononuclear cells were used for TCR beta sequencing. The Qiagen DNeasy Blood Extraction Kit was used to extract genomic DNA from the blood cell samples. The rearrangement joined TRBV11-3 to TRBJ2-1; TRBD2 matches 9 bases in the middle. The TCR sequence derives from a man aged 55 to 70 in good health and CMV-seropositive. Sequencing was performed on PBMCs. The DNA reads as follows: TGTGCCAGCAGCTGGGTTAGCGGGAGATGGGGCCACAATGAGCAGTTCTTC. Its protein reads: CASSWVSGRWGHNEQFF. Where the CDR3 stops, the reference TRBV11-3 and TRBJ2-1 genes take over; the full variable domain is EAGVVQSPRYKIIEKKQPVAFWCNPISGHNTLYWYLQNLGQGPELLIRYENEEAVDDSQLPKDRFSAERLKGVDSTLKIQPAELGDSAVYLCASSWVSGRWGHNEQFFGPGTRLTVL.